This TCR beta chain was sequenced in a study of blood T cell repertoires in COVID-19. Sequenced by immunoSEQ multiplex PCR; TCRdb stores in-frame clones only, minus some. The sample lists 260,000 or so clones, 88% seen once, with 0.7% in the top ten. The clonotype was recovered from a human donor in a cohort sampled during active COVID-19. Input material: peripheral blood.

CDR3 in amino acids: CASSWTLAGYTF. The CDR3 nucleotides read TGTGCCAGCAGTTGGACACTGGCGGGCTACACCTTC. The chain links TRBV28 to TRBJ1-2, with a weak D call TRBD1 (5 bases). The CDR3 extends over 12 amino acids. Germline CDR1 is MDHEN and CDR2 is SYDVKM. Trimming pared 4 bases from V and 8 bases from J, leaving 11 bases between.